A single sample gave rise to the 7 T cell receptor beta chains below, sequenced in a study of T cell changes during pregnancy in multiple sclerosis. Clones were read by immunoSEQ multiplex PCR, and TCRdb kept only the in-frame ones, dropping some. The repertoire holds some 110,000 clones, with more than 85% as singletons. Sequencing was performed on peripheral blood, taken in the third trimester of pregnancy. These TCRs come from a female donor with multiple sclerosis, enrolled in a pregnancy study.

The genes are TRBV7-3 and TRBJ1-2; no clear D gene. The germline gives CDR1 SGHTA, CDR2 FQGTGA. CDR3 length: 13 residues. Trimming removed 7 bases at V and 6 bases at J, with 15 bases between. CDR3 sequence (DNA): TGTGCCAGCACCTATCGACTTTCTAATGGCTACACCTTC. It codes for CASTYRLSNGYTF.

The rearrangement joins TRBV5-1 to TRBJ2-4; TRBD1 matches at 10 bases. The J segment lost 6 bases and the V segment lost 4 bases, leaving 10 bases of the junction unmatched. The CDR3 extends over 16 amino acids. CDR1 and CDR2 from the germline V gene are SGHRS and YFSETQ. CDR3 DNA sequence: TGCGCCAGCAGCGCCATGACAGGGGGCGGGGTAAACATTCAGTACTTC. Translated, it gives CASSAMTGGGVNIQYF.

The genes are TRBV19 and TRBJ2-7; D might be TRBD2 (6 bases). Germline V gene lookup returns CDR1 LNHDA and CDR2 SQIVND (reference sequence). Trimming shortened V by 5 bases and J by 4 bases, and 18 bases separated the two germline ends. This CDR3 spans 15 amino acids. The CDR3, as DNA: TGTGCCAGTAGTGTAGGACTAACCGGGGTATACGAGCAGTACTTC. Protein sequence: CASSVGLTGVYEQYF.

This chain joins TRBV7-9 and TRBJ2-7, with D unclear. This CDR3 contains 13 residues. V was pared by 5 bases and J by 6 bases, with 14 bases between. CDR1 and CDR2 (germline): SEHNR, FQNEAQ (reference sequence). The CDR3 region is CASSALSPGEQYF. The DNA for the CDR3 is TGTGCCAGCAGCGCCCTTAGCCCGGGCGAGCAGTACTTC.

The chain links TRBV27 to TRBJ1-1; D is unclear. The V end was cut by 2 bases, the J end by 1 base, with 5 bases between. The CDR3 loop spans 13 amino acids. CDR1 and CDR2 (germline): MNHEY, SMNVEV (reference sequence). The CDR3 DNA follows: TGTGCCAGCAGTTTAGGCGGGAACACTGAAGCTTTCTTT. Translation gives CASSLGGNTEAFF.

The rearrangement uses TRBV7-9 and TRBJ1-2, with D perhaps TRBD1 (5 bases). The CDR3 is 18 residues long. The germline V and J ends were trimmed by 2 bases and 5 bases, with 24 bases remaining between them. Germline V gene sequence: CDR1 SEHNR, CDR2 FQNEAQ (reference sequence). CDR3 region: CASSLTPKAGKVLYGYTF. For the CDR3, the DNA is TGTGCCAGCAGCTTAACCCCGAAGGCAGGGAAGGTATTGTATGGCTACACCTTC. The whole variable domain, filled in from reference TRBV7-9 and TRBJ1-2, reads DTGVSQNPRHKITKRGQNVTFRCDPISEHNRLYWYRQTLGQGPEFLTYFQNEAQLEKSRLLSDRFSAERPKGSFSTLEIQRTEQGDSAMYLCASSLTPKAGKVLYGYTFGSGTRLTVV.

The rearrangement uses TRBV19 and TRBJ2-7; D is unresolved. The CDR3 has 14 amino acids. The V end lost 0 bases, the J end lost 2 bases, and 8 bases lay between the germline ends. CDR1 LNHDA and CDR2 SQIVND come from the germline V gene (reference sequence). This chain's CDR3 is CASSIDLSTYEQYF. The CDR3 nucleotides are TGTGCCAGTAGTATAGATCTGAGCACCTACGAGCAGTACTTC.